This T cell receptor beta chain was captured in a study of human T cells and chemical hapten exposure. Findings of the study overall: Relative to control repertoires, expanded TCRs gave rise to significantly more large CDR3 similarity clusters.

CDR3 length: 13 residues. CDR1 and CDR2 from the germline V gene are MNHEY and SMNVEV (reference sequence). Trimming removed 5 bases at V and 6 bases at J, with 10 bases between. Stated time point: patch test 2, 6 weeks after DPC sensitization. Treatment given: therapeutic diphenylcyclopropenone sensitization with weekly scalp DPC. Those who donated were patients with alopecia, 18 to 70 years of age, and suitable for DPC. This clonotype has ten or more counts. Its antigen is as yet unknown. One entry per CDR3 protein results from TCRdb running MiXCR on the RACE reads. The sample records some 81,000 distinct CDR3 sequences, approximately 10% being singletons.

This rearrangement joins TRBV27 to TRBJ2-2; perhaps TRBD1 as D (5 bases). The sequencing used whole blood, collected in connection with sensitization to the hapten diphenylcyclopropenone (DPC). The clonotype originates from a man aged 18 to 29 with alopecia areata. Some clones in this sample may be carry-over from other donors' samples. CDR3 in amino acids: CASSIQGSGELFF. The CDR3, as DNA: TGTGCCAGCAGTATCCAGGGCTCCGGGGAGCTGTTTTTT.